This T cell receptor beta chain emerged from a study of T cell repertoires in cytomegalovirus infection (dated by TCRdb to about 2019). At the level of the whole study: Alongside well-studied HLA-B-restricted epitopes, the peptide stimulations were aimed at recently identified HLA-C-restricted CMV epitopes, whose presentation resists viral immunomodulation. Donor HLA type was relevant to the analysis, as public TCR beta signatures indicated carriage of CMV infection together with the matching HLA type. General conclusions and limits of the study: The ex vivo response was dominated by HLA-C-restricted CMV-specific TCR beta clonotypes, and the single most frequent clonotype in two of eight donors was supplied by these HLA-C-restricted clonotypes. Cumulative frequency of public TCR beta family members discriminated carriers of CMV infection plus the relevant HLA type in this cohort and an independent approximately 370-donor cohort.

This clonotype has ten or more counts. Its antigen has not been determined. Nothing much larger sits one base from this clone, and base qualities are not available. This sample's treatment or condition label indicates: in vitro stimulation with specific CMV peptide epitopes to enrich CMV-specific T cells. Between the V and J ends, shortened by 0 bases and 1 base respectively, the junction contains 9 bases. The germline V gene supplies CDR1 MNHEY and CDR2 SVGAGI. The CDR3, cysteine through phenylalanine, is 15 amino acids long. Solely the CDR3 DNA is kept, with 45 bases framed from the first base. The instrument given in TCRdb is Illumina HiSeq 1500. TCRdb reprocessing: public reads trimmed at Q25 with fastp, clones called with MiXCR, in-frame beta chains kept. Every CDR3 protein is listed once, alongside the most common genes and DNA of its rows. In all, the sample holds about 770,000 distinct CDR3 sequences, and almost 30% of those were seen once. Under 15% of the sample comes from the top ten.

The TCR sequence derives from a human donor in good health (CMV status not recorded). Some clones in this sample may be carry-over from other donors' samples. The chain was built from TRBV6-5 and TRBJ1-1; the D gene remains uncertain. Sequencing was performed on cultured CD8+ T cells from PBMCs, taken from culture after CMV antigen stimulation. CDR3 sequence: CASSYSNRRNTEAFF. The nucleotide sequence is TGTGCCAGCAGTTACTCGAACCGAAGGAACACTGAAGCTTTCTTT.